These 17 T cell receptor beta chains came from one sample sequenced in a study of preoperative IRX-2 immunotherapy in early breast cancer. Treatment indicated: preoperative locoregional IRX-2 cytokine immunotherapy. Method: immunoSEQ multiplex PCR; TCRdb's copy keeps in-frame clones and lacks some. The repertoire holds some 35,000 clones, roughly four fifths seen once, with about 1.5% in the top ten. The sample here was lymph node tissue, taken after IRX-2 immunotherapy. These receptors were collected from a human donor with breast cancer.

The J gene is TRBJ2-7, the V gene TRBV28; either TRBD1 or TRBD2 may supply D (5 bases each). Germline values: CDR1 MDHEN, CDR2 SYDVKM. The CDR3 extends over 15 amino acids. Trimming removed 6 bases at V and 1 base at J, with 16 bases between. CDR3 nucleotide sequence: TGTGCCAGCAGGCGCGCGAGGGCAGGGTCCTACGAGCAGTACTTC. Protein: CASRRARAGSYEQYF.

Here the CDR3 DNA reads TGTGCCAGCAGTTACCCTAGCGGGGGGTGGTCTAGGGATACGCAGTATTTT. It specifies CASSYPSGGWSRDTQYF. The chain joins TRBV6-8 to TRBJ2-3; 11 bases map to TRBD2. The CDR3 is 17 amino acids. Germline CDR1 is MNHGY and CDR2 is SAAAGT. V shed 2 bases, J shed 6 bases, and the junction held 10 bases outside the gene matches.

The table lists this clone with a few counts. The DNA for the CDR3 is TGTGCCAGCAGCTTGGGACAGGGGGCATACAATGAGCAGTTCTTC. Its translation is CASSLGQGAYNEQFF. This chain uses TRBV7-6 with TRBJ2-1; 12 bases are a match to TRBD1. This CDR3 contains 15 residues. The V segment lost 3 bases and the J segment 4 bases; nucleotides outside the gene matches: 1. Germline lookup yields CDR1 SGHVS and CDR2 FNYEAQ. Based on the CDR3 plus reference TRBV7-6 and TRBJ2-1, the full variable domain is GAGVSQSPRYKVTKRGQDVALRCDPISGHVSLYWYRQALGQGPEFLTYFNYEAQQDKSGLPNDRFSAERPEGSISTLTIQRTEQRDSAMYRCASSLGQGAYNEQFFGPGTRLTVL.

The rearrangement uses TRBV11-3 and TRBJ2-3; 15 nucleotides agree with TRBD2. The CDR3 length is 16 residues. With 4 bases clipped from V and 4 bases from J, the junction kept 3 bases outside the gene matches. Looked up from germline, CDR1 is SGHNT and CDR2 is YENEEA. This CDR3 reads CASSSRTSGGADTQYF. In DNA, the CDR3 is TGTGCCAGCAGCTCCCGGACTAGCGGGGGGGCAGATACGCAGTATTTT.

This sequence joins TRBV6-8 and TRBJ1-1, with D possibly being TRBD1 (6 bases). Germline V gives CDR1 MNHGY, CDR2 SAAAGT. Trimming left V 10 bases short and J 1 base short, with 13 bases between. The CDR3 length is 13 residues. CDR3 nucleotide sequence: TGTGCCATCACTACGGACAGGAACACTGAAGCTTTCTTT. This sequence encodes CAITTDRNTEAFF.

V and J are TRBV19 and TRBJ1-1, with TRBD1 identical over 9 bases. CDR3 size: 13 residues. V dropped 6 bases and J dropped 10; count of bases not matched to a gene: 9. CDR1 LNHDA and CDR2 SQIVND come from the germline V gene (reference sequence). The CDR3 nucleotides are TGTGCCAGTAGGAAACCGGGACAGGGACTAGCTTTCTTT. Its protein is CASRKPGQGLAFF.

The genes are TRBV28 and TRBJ1-6; D is uncertain. Deletions cut 4 bases from V and 9 bases from J, with 13 bases between. Germline assignment: CDR1 MDHEN and CDR2 SYDVKM. The length of the CDR3 is 14 residues. CDR3 nucleotide sequence: TGTGCCAGCAGTTCGAGGTTATATGGTTCACCCCTCCACTTT. Protein sequence: CASSSRLYGSPLHF.

In its sample, this clone was seen a few times. The chain is built from TRBV19 and TRBJ1-6; no clear D. The CDR3 has 18 residues. Per germline, CDR1 LNHDA and CDR2 SQIVND (reference sequence). Trimming removed 6 bases at V and 1 base at J, with 19 bases between. The CDR3 reads CASRRFPSQRSYNSPLHF. For the CDR3, the DNA is TGTGCCAGTAGAAGGTTCCCCTCTCAGAGGTCCTATAATTCACCCCTCCACTTT.

The table lists this clone with a count of one. The chain combines TRBV18 with TRBJ1-3; TRBD1 aligns across 8 bases. Germline CDR1 is KGHSH and CDR2 is LQKENI. The CDR3 is made up of 16 amino acids. Losses at the gene ends were 3 bases for V and 4 bases for J; bases not matched to a gene: 8. DNA of the CDR3: TGTGCCAGCTCACCCGTTCAGGGGGCTTCCGGAAACACCATATATTTT. This sequence encodes CASSPVQGASGNTIYF.

The chain has TRBV7-6 and TRBJ2-1; the D gene is possibly TRBD2 (6 bases). Trimming stripped 8 bases from V and 3 bases from J, with 14 bases between. The CDR3 loop spans 14 amino acids. CDR1 and CDR2 from the germline V gene are SGHVS and FNYEAQ. The CDR3 loop is CASSWDLNYNEQFF. As DNA, the CDR3 is TGTGCCAGCTCCTGGGACTTGAACTACAATGAGCAGTTCTTC. The whole variable domain, remainder taken from reference TRBV7-6 and TRBJ2-1, is GAGVSQSPRYKVTKRGQDVALRCDPISGHVSLYWYRQALGQGPEFLTYFNYEAQQDKSGLPNDRFSAERPEGSISTLTIQRTEQRDSAMYRCASSWDLNYNEQFFGPGTRLTVL.

This clone has more than one count but fewer than ten. The chain is built from TRBV6-8 and TRBJ2-7; D uncertain. The CDR3 consists of 13 residues. V was trimmed by 4 bases and J by 0 bases, leaving 7 bases between them. Germline CDR1 is MNHGY and CDR2 is SAAAGT. The CDR3 sequence is CASSLGNSYEQYF. Written as DNA, the CDR3 is TGTGCCAGCAGTTTGGGAAACTCCTACGAGCAGTACTTC.

The chain carries TRBV5-8 and TRBJ2-5; D is unresolved. The CDR3 loop spans 13 amino acids. Trimming shortened V by 3 bases and J by 5 bases, and 11 bases separated the two germline ends. Germline-derived CDR1 and CDR2 are SGHTS and YDEGEE. In DNA form, the CDR3 reads TGTGCCAGCAGCTGGGTTATGGGGGAGACCCAGTACTTC. Translation gives CASSWVMGETQYF.

This sequence joins TRBV19 and TRBJ2-7; either TRBD1 or TRBD2 may fit D (5 bases each). V lost 3 bases to trimming and J lost 2 bases, with 11 bases between them. The CDR3 consists of 14 residues. Germline V gene data show CDR1 as LNHDA and CDR2 as SQIVND (reference sequence). CDR3 DNA sequence: TGTGCCAGTAGTATGGGGACCTGGACCTACGAGCAGTACTTC. It encodes CASSMGTWTYEQYF.

V gene TRBV19 combines with J gene TRBJ1-6, with 9 bases aligning to TRBD1. CDR1 and CDR2 from the germline V gene are LNHDA and SQIVND (reference sequence). V shed 5 bases and J 10 bases; nucleotides not matched to a gene: 6. CDR3 length: 14 residues. CDR3 DNA: TGTGCCAGTAGTCCACGGGACAGGGAGTCACCCCTCCACTTT. Translated, it gives CASSPRDRESPLHF.

The chain uses TRBV6-8 and TRBJ1-5, with a possible D match to TRBD1 (5 bases). V dropped 8 bases and J dropped 7 bases, with 15 bases sitting between them. There are 13 residues in the CDR3. Germline V lookup: CDR1 MNHGY, CDR2 SAAAGT. The CDR3 loop is CASQIGGGQPQHF. The CDR3 region has the DNA TGTGCCAGCCAAATCGGGGGGGGACAGCCCCAGCATTTT.

The chain carries TRBV5-1 and TRBJ1-3; 7 nucleotides match TRBD1. This CDR3 has 14 residues. The germline V gene encodes CDR1 SGHRS and CDR2 YFSETQ. J lost 3 bases, V lost 4 bases, and 4 bases had no gene match. The CDR3 is CASSPGTVGNTIYF. The CDR3 DNA follows: TGCGCCAGCAGCCCCGGGACAGTTGGAAACACCATATATTTT.

The chain combines TRBV11-3 with TRBJ1-4; tentatively, D is TRBD1 (5 bases). Germline-derived CDR1 and CDR2 are SGHNT and YENEEA. The CDR3 has 14 residues. Between the trimmed V and J ends, which lost 3 bases and 7 bases, there was a span of 12 bases. This chain's CDR3 is CASSLGRDVEKLFF. Written as DNA, the CDR3 is TGTGCCAGCAGCTTGGGCAGGGATGTTGAAAAACTGTTTTTT.